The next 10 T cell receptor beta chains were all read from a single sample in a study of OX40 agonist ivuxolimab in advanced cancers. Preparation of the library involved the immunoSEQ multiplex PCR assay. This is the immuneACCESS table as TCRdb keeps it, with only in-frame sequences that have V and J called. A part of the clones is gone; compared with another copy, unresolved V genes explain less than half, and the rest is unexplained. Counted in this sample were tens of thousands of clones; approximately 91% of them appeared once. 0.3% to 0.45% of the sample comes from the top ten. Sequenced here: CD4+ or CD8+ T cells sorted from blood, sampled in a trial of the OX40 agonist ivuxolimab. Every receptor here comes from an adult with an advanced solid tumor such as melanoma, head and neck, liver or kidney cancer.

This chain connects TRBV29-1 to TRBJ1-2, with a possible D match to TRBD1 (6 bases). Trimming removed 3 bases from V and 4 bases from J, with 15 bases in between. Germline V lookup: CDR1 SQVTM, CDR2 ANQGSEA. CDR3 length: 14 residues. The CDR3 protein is CSVEPWGASYGYTF. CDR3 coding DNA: TGCAGCGTTGAGCCTTGGGGGGCGTCCTATGGCTACACCTTC. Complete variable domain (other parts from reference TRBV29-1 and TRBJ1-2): SAVISQKPSRDICQRGTSLTIQCQVDSQVTMMFWYRQQPGQSLTLIATANQGSEATYESGFVIDKFPISRPNLTFSTLTVSNMSPEDSSIYLCSVEPWGASYGYTFGSGTRLTVV.

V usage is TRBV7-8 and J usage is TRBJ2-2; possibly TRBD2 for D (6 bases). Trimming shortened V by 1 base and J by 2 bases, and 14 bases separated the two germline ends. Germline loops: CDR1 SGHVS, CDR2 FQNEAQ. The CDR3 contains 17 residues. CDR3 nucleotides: TGTGCCAGCAGCTTAGGGGCGGCTAGCGCAAACACCGGGGAGCTGTTTTTT. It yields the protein CASSLGAASANTGELFF.

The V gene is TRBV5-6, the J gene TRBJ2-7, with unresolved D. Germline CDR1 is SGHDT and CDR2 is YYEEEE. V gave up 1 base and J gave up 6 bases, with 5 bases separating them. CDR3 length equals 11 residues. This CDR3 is CASSLLSEQYF. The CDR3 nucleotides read TGTGCCAGCAGCTTGTTGAGCGAGCAGTACTTC. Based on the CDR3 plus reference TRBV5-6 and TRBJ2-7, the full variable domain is DAGVTQSPTHLIKTRGQQVTLRCSPKSGHDTVSWYQQALGQGPQFIFQYYEEEERQRGNFPDRFSGHQFPNYSSELNVNALLLGDSALYLCASSLLSEQYFGPGTRLTVT.

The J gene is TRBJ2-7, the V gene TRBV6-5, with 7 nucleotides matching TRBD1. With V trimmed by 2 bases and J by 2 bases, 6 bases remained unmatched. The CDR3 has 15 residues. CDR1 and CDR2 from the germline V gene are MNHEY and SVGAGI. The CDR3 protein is CASSYVGQEPYEQYF. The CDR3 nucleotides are TGTGCCAGCAGTTACGTCGGACAGGAGCCCTACGAGCAGTACTTC.

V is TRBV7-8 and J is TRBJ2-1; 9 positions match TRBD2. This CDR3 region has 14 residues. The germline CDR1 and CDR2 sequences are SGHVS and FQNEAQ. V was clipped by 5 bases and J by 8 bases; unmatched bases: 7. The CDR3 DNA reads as TGTGCCAGCAGCACCTGGACTAGCGAGGATGAGCAGTTCTTC. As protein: CASSTWTSEDEQFF.

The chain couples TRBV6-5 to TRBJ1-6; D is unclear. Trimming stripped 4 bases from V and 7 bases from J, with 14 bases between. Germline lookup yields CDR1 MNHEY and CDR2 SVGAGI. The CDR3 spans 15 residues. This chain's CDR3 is CASSLSWEGNSPLHF. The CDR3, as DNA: TGTGCCAGCAGTTTGTCCTGGGAGGGAAATTCACCCCTCCACTTT.

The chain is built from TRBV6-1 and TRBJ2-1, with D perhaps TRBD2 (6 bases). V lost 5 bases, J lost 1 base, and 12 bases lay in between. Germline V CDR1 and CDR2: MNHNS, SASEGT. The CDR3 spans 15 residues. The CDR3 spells CASSSRRGSYNEQFF. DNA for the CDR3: TGTGCCAGCAGTTCCCGGCGGGGTTCCTACAATGAGCAGTTCTTC.

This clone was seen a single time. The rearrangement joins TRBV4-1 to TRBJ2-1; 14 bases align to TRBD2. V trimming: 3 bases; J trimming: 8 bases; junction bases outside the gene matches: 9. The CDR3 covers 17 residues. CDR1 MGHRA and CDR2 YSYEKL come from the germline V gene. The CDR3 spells CASSQPTTSGRGHEQFF. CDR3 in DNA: TGCGCCAGCAGCCAGCCCACGACTAGCGGGAGGGGGCATGAGCAGTTCTTC.

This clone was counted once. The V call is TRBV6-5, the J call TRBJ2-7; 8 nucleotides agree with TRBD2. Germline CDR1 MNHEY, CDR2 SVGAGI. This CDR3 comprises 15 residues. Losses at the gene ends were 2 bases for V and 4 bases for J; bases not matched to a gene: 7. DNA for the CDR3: TGTGCCAGCAGTTACGTTGCGGGAGGTTCTTACGAGCAGTACTTC. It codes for CASSYVAGGSYEQYF.

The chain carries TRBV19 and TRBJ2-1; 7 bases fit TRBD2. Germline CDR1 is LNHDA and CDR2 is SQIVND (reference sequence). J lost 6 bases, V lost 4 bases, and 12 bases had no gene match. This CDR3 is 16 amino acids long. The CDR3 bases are TGTGCCAGTAGTAATCAAGCGGGGTCCCCGGTCAATGAGCAGTTCTTC. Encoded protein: CASSNQAGSPVNEQFF.